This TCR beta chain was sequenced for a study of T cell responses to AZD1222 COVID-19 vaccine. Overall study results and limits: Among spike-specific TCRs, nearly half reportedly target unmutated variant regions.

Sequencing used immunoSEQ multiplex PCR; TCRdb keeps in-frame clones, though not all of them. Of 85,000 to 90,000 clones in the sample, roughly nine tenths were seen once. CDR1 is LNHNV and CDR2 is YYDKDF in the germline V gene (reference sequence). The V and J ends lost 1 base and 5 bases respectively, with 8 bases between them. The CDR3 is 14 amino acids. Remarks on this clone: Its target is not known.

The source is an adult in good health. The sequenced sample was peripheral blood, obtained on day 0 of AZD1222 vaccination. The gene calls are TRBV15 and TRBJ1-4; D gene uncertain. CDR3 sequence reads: CATSRGAGNEKLFF. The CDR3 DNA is TGTGCCACCAGCAGAGGGGCGGGAAATGAAAAACTGTTTTTT.